The sequence of this T cell receptor (beta chain) was determined in a study of blood T cells in healthy people across ages. Study-wide context: The capture of about one barcoded beta molecule per two T cells was achieved by template switching.

General observations from the study: Diversity figures based on one million T cells were deemed too low. Per million T cells, TCR beta diversity dropped roughly linearly as age increased.

This CDR3 is built from 15 residues. CDR1 and CDR2 from the germline V gene are SEHNR and FQNEAQ (reference sequence). V was clipped by 5 bases and J by 1 base, with 13 bases between them. A sample-barcoded 5' primer and a J-beta primer mix were used in a second PCR of roughly 6 to 12 cycles. Every cDNA molecule carried a tag from a template-switch adaptor bearing 12 random nucleotides. In TCRdb, the 5' RACE reads were re-called with MiXCR into one record per CDR3 protein. The data hold 650,000 to 1,000,000 distinct CDR3 sequences, with 35% to 40% observed a single time. This clonotype was seen more than once but under ten times. No antigen is known for it.

The receptor was derived from a man younger than 35 in good health. The chain employs TRBV7-9 and TRBJ2-3; a possible D gene is TRBD2 (6 bases). Sequenced sample: blood. The CDR3 loop is CASSLRDSGTDTQYF. DNA of the CDR3: TGTGCCAGCAGCCTTCGGGACTCTGGCACAGATACGCAGTATTTT.